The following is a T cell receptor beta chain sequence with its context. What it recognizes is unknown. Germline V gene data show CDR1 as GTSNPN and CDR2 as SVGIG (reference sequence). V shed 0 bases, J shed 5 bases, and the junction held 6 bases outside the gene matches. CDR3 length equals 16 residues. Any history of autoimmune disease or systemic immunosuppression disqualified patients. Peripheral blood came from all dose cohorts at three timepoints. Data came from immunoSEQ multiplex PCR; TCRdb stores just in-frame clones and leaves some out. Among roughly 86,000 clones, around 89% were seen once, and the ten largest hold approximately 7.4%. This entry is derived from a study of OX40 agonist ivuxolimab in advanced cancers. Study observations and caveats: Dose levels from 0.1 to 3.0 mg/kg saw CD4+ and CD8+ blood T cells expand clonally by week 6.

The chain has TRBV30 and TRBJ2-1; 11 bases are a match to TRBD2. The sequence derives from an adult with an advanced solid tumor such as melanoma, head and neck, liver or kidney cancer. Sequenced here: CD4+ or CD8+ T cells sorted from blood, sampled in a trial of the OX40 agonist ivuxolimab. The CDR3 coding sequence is TGTGCCTGGAGTGTTTTGACTAGCGGGGAAAACAATGAGCAGTTCTTC. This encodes CAWSVLTSGENNEQFF. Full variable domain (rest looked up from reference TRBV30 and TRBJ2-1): SQTIHQWPATLVQPVGSPLSLECTVEGTSNPNLYWYRQAAGRGLQLLFYSVGIGQISSEVPQNLSASRPQDRQFILSSKKLLLSDSGFYLCAWSVLTSGENNEQFFGPGTRLTVL.